The next 27 T cell receptor beta chains were all read from a single sample in a study of Graves' ophthalmopathy and Graves' hyperthyroidism. The authors amplified TCR beta CDR3 regions, and they did so from RNA transcripts for repertoire sequencing. Second-round multiplex PCR came after a first-round RT-PCR that employed HTBI primers. MiXCR, run by TCRdb on the multiplex PCR reads, gives a single entry per CDR3 protein. The table lists about 500,000 distinct CDR3 sequences, about 35% of them singletons. Sequencing was carried out using peripheral blood or thyroid tissue (not recorded which). The receptors originated from an adult man with Graves' hyperthyroidism.

The table lists this clonotype with a few counts. V and J are TRBV27 and TRBJ1-1; D uncertain. The germline V gene has CDR1 MNHEY and CDR2 SMNVEV (reference sequence). V was shortened by 5 bases and J by 3 bases, with 10 bases between the two germline ends. The CDR3 consists of 13 residues. The CDR3 DNA sequence: TGTGCCAGCAGTATAGGACCCCACACTGAAGCTTTCTTT. It encodes CASSIGPHTEAFF.

Details on this clonotype: The germline gene is not matched at one end of the junction; a read error may be the cause. The chain links TRBV20-1 to TRBJ1-4; D is unclear. The CDR3 spans 13 residues. Germline V lookup: CDR1 DFQATT, CDR2 SNEGSKA (reference sequence). The CDR3 DNA is TGCAGTGTTCAAGGGCCTATGGACGAAAAACTGTCTTTT. It yields the protein CSVQGPMDEKLSF.

The rearrangement uses TRBV29-1 and TRBJ2-7; D remains unclear. Germline V CDR1 and CDR2: SQVTM, ANQGSEA. V lost 2 bases and J 12 bases, leaving 14 bases between the germline ends. There are 11 residues in the CDR3. CDR3 in DNA: TGCAGCGTTGAACTGCTGGCAGGCCCGTACTTC. As protein: CSVELLAGPYF.

The V gene is TRBV29-1, the J gene TRBJ2-5; unclear D gene. Germline CDR1 reads SQVTM; CDR2 reads ANQGSEA. V lost 8 bases and J lost 1, with 5 bases in between. The CDR3 consists of 10 residues. The CDR3 protein is CSTTQETQYF. CDR3 bases: TGCAGCACCACCCAAGAGACCCAGTACTTC.

The rearrangement joins TRBV7-2 to TRBJ1-4, with 7 bases aligning to TRBD1. This CDR3 comprises 16 residues. The germline CDR1 and CDR2 sequences are SGHTA and FQGNSA. V was clipped by 3 bases and J by 8 bases; unmatched bases: 12. CDR3 in amino acids: CASSFDPRSDREKLFF. DNA for the CDR3: TGTGCCAGCAGCTTCGATCCCCGTTCGGACAGGGAAAAACTGTTTTTT.

The chain uses TRBV12-3 or TRBV12-4 and TRBJ2-3; D is perhaps TRBD1 or TRBD2 (6 bases each). V lost 2 bases to trimming and J lost 2 bases, with 8 bases between them. The CDR3 is 14 amino acids. In nucleotides, the CDR3 is TGTGCCAGCAGTTTATGGGGGGCCACAGATACGCAGTATTTT. Residues: CASSLWGATDTQYF.

This clonotype was recorded at least ten times. The CDR3 region has the DNA TGTGCCAGCTCCGGGACAGGGCATGAAAAACTGTTTTTT. As protein: CASSGTGHEKLFF. The V gene is TRBV2, the J gene TRBJ1-4; the match to TRBD1 covers 9 bases. Germline V gives CDR1 SNHLY, CDR2 FYNNEI. V shed 8 bases, J shed 6 bases, and the junction held 4 bases outside the gene matches. The CDR3 is 13 amino acids.

This clonotype has a handful of counts. V usage is TRBV5-1 and J usage is TRBJ2-7; D remains unclear. The V end lost 0 bases, the J end lost 5 bases, and 12 bases lay between the germline ends. The CDR3 covers 14 residues. Germline values: CDR1 SGHRS, CDR2 YFSETQ. The CDR3 coding sequence is TGCGCCAGCAGCTTGGGGGTTACGGCTCACGAGCAGTACTTC. Translated: CASSLGVTAHEQYF.

Remarks on this clonotype: Because the CDR3's place on the DNA is in doubt, the DNA is left out and the CDR3 is given as listed by TCRdb. V usage is TRBV7-3 and J usage is TRBJ2-2; the DNA was not used to check the table's D call, TRBD1. The germline CDR1 and CDR2 sequences are SGHTA and FQGTGA. Inclusive of both ends, the CDR3 amounts to 14 amino acids. This chain's CDR3 is CASRPYRGPGSCFF.

This chain links TRBV10-3 with TRBJ2-7; 10 bases are shared with TRBD1. From germline, CDR1 is ENHRY and CDR2 SYGVKD. CDR3 length equals 16 residues. The V and J ends lost 10 bases and 6 bases, in that order; junction bases with no gene match: 18. The CDR3 region is CASNTLSGQGLSEQYF. The CDR3 DNA sequence: TGTGCCAGCAATACTCTGTCGGGACAGGGGCTGAGCGAGCAGTACTTC.

This clonotype was found a few times. This sequence may be a read error, since a much larger clone differs from it by one base. The DNA of the CDR3 is TGCAGCGTCCGGGACAGCCCCTCCTACGAGCAGTACTTC. It yields the protein CSVRDSPSYEQYF. V is TRBV29-1 and J is TRBJ2-7; 7 bases are a match to TRBD1. The V segment lost 6 bases and the J segment 0 bases; nucleotides outside the gene matches: 5. This CDR3 spans 13 amino acids. Looked up from germline, CDR1 is SQVTM and CDR2 is ANQGSEA.

Comments on this clonotype: A read error may be the cause here, since a much bigger clone is one base away. This chain links TRBV7-9 with TRBJ1-1; 7 bases fit TRBD1. Germline assignment: CDR1 SEHNR and CDR2 FQNEAQ (reference sequence). CDR3 size: 17 residues. With 4 bases clipped from V and 5 bases from J, the junction kept 16 bases outside the gene matches. The chain's CDR3 is CASSSAQRSGGRTEAFF. The DNA of the CDR3 is TGTGCCAGCAGCTCCGCCCAACGATCAGGGGGACGGACTGAAGCTTTCTTT.

At least ten counts were recorded for this clonotype. This chain links TRBV9 with TRBJ2-5, with a weak D call TRBD1 (5 bases). V was pared by 0 bases and J by 4 bases, with 19 bases between. The germline CDR1 and CDR2 sequences are SGDLS and YYNGEE. The CDR3 consists of 17 residues. The CDR3 DNA is TGTGCCAGCAGCGTAGAACCCCCCGGCTTGCAGGGAGAGACCCAGTACTTC. Translation: CASSVEPPGLQGETQYF.

As regards this clonotype: One end of the junction does not line up with germline, which may come from a read error. The V and J genes are TRBV6-2 or TRBV6-3 and TRBJ2-7; TRBD2 matches 10 bases. From germline, CDR1 is MNHEY and CDR2 SVGEGT. There are 16 residues in the CDR3. DNA of the CDR3: TGCGCCAGCAGCCCACCCTCAGCGGGAGGGCCGTTCGAGCAGTACTTC. Protein product: CASSPPSAGGPFEQYF.

In this sample, this clonotype turned up many times. This rearrangement joins TRBV3-1 to TRBJ2-5, with D unresolved. V lost 4 bases to trimming and J lost 5 bases, with 11 bases between them. The CDR3 loop spans 13 amino acids. Germline V gives CDR1 LGHDT, CDR2 YNNKEL (reference sequence). CDR3 protein: CASSPGPMETQYF. The CDR3 coding sequence is TGTGCCAGCAGCCCCGGACCTATGGAGACCCAGTACTTC.

The chain uses TRBV7-9 and TRBJ2-5, with TRBD2 matching 12 bases. The germline V gene encodes CDR1 SEHNR and CDR2 FQNEAQ (reference sequence). The ends lost 3 bases at V and 11 bases at J; junction bases unmatched: 7. The CDR3 consists of 14 residues. The CDR3 DNA sequence: TGTGCCAGCAGCTTGACTAGCGGGAGTAATGAGCAGTACTTC. It translates to CASSLTSGSNEQYF.

To note about this clonotype: A much larger clone lies one base from this, so it may be a read error. V is TRBV13 and J is TRBJ1-2, with D tentatively TRBD1 (5 bases). CDR1 and CDR2 from the germline V gene are PRHDT and FYEKMQ (reference sequence). CDR3 length: 14 residues. In nucleotides, the CDR3 is TGTGCCGGCAGCTTAGTGTGGCAGGGTGATGGCTACACCTTC. Translated: CAGSLVWQGDGYTF.

This clonotype was recorded a few times. The V and J genes are TRBV2 and TRBJ1-1, with 9 bases fitting TRBD1. This CDR3 comprises 16 residues. The V and J ends lost 5 bases and 2 bases, in that order; junction bases with no gene match: 9. Germline values: CDR1 SNHLY, CDR2 FYNNEI. The CDR3 reads CASSPAGTGINTEAFF. The CDR3 region has the DNA TGTGCCAGCAGTCCAGCCGGGACAGGGATTAACACTGAAGCTTTCTTT.

Points on this clonotype: A much bigger clone sits one base away, suggesting this may be a read error. The rearrangement uses TRBV7-9 and TRBJ2-7; weak D call: TRBD1 (6 bases). The CDR3 runs to 15 residues. CDR1 is SEHNR and CDR2 is FQNEAQ in the germline V gene (reference sequence). CDR3 sequence: CASSLEAGDLYEQYF. CDR3 DNA: TGCGCCAGCAGCTTGGAGGCAGGGGACCTCTACGAGCAGTACTTC.

This clonotype was seen at least ten times. The chain employs TRBV24-1 and TRBJ1-1; unclear D gene. The CDR3 loop spans 15 amino acids. Germline V gene sequence: CDR1 KGHDR, CDR2 SFDVKD. V dropped 5 bases and J dropped 1 base, with 13 bases sitting between them. CDR3 residues: CATSGPGFTNTEAFF. As DNA, the CDR3 is TGTGCCACCAGTGGCCCCGGTTTTACGAACACTGAAGCTTTCTTT.

This chain uses TRBV7-9 with TRBJ1-2, with a weak D call TRBD1 (5 bases). The V end was cut by 5 bases, the J end by 4 bases, with 17 bases between. Per germline, CDR1 SEHNR and CDR2 FQNEAQ (reference sequence). The CDR3 loop spans 15 amino acids. The chain's CDR3 is CASSQRGREFYGYTF. CDR3 nucleotide sequence: TGTGCCAGCAGCCAGAGGGGAAGGGAGTTCTATGGCTACACCTTC.

The chain combines TRBV29-1 with TRBJ1-4, with 10 bases aligning to TRBD1. The CDR3 loop spans 12 amino acids. V trimming: 6 bases; J trimming: 8 bases; junction bases outside the gene matches: 3. The V gene's germline CDR1 is SQVTM and CDR2 ANQGSEA. The CDR3: CSVGTGDEKLFF. The CDR3 nucleotides are TGCAGCGTCGGGACAGGGGACGAAAAACTGTTTTTT. Together with reference TRBV29-1 and TRBJ1-4, the CDR3 gives the full variable domain: SAVISQKPSRDICQRGTSLTIQCQVDSQVTMMFWYRQQPGQSLTLIATANQGSEATYESGFVIDKFPISRPNLTFSTLTVSNMSPEDSSIYLCSVGTGDEKLFFGSGTQLSVL.

Remarks on this clonotype: No conserved phenylalanine or tryptophan is present at the end of the CDR3, so a read error is the likely explanation. The chain carries TRBV10-3 and TRBJ2-2; no reliable D call. Per germline, CDR1 ENHRY and CDR2 SYGVKD. The CDR3 is made up of 14 amino acids. As DNA, the CDR3 is TGTGCCAGCAGTGCCGGACGGCGCTCCGGGGAGCTGTTTCTT. This sequence encodes CASSAGRRSGELFL.

CDR3 residues: CAFDRRLSGNTIYF. The CDR3 nucleotides read TGTGCTTTCGACCGACGGCTCTCTGGAAACACCATATATTTT. The V call is TRBV24-1, the J call TRBJ1-3; D ambiguous. Germline V CDR1 and CDR2: KGHDR, SFDVKD. The CDR3 consists of 14 residues.

The chain combines TRBV5-6 with TRBJ2-7; 10 nucleotides agree with TRBD1. The CDR3 loop spans 16 amino acids. The germline V gene encodes CDR1 SGHDT and CDR2 YYEEEE. V lost 2 bases to trimming and J lost 3 bases; unmatched junction nucleotides: 8. DNA of the CDR3: TGTGCCAGCAGCTTAAGACTGGGACAGGGGAACTACGAGCAGTACTTC. This gives the protein CASSLRLGQGNYEQYF. Full variable domain (outside the CDR3, taken from reference TRBV5-6 and TRBJ2-7): DAGVTQSPTHLIKTRGQQVTLRCSPKSGHDTVSWYQQALGQGPQFIFQYYEEEERQRGNFPDRFSGHQFPNYSSELNVNALLLGDSALYLCASSLRLGQGNYEQYFGPGTRLTVT.

A remark on this clonotype: One end of the junction does not line up with germline, which may come from a read error. The chain recombines TRBV20-1 with TRBJ1-2, with D possibly being TRBD1 (5 bases). Germline-derived CDR1 and CDR2 are DFQATT and SNEGSKA (reference sequence). The CDR3 spans 12 residues. CDR3 bases: TGCAGTGCCAGACAGAGTAACTATGGCCACACCTTC. Its protein is CSARQSNYGHTF.

The genes are TRBV3-1 and TRBJ1-1; D is unclear. Germline CDR1 reads LGHDT; CDR2 reads YNNKEL (reference sequence). Trimming took off 2 bases at V and 4 bases at J, with 11 bases between the two ends. The CDR3 length is 14 residues. DNA of the CDR3: TGTGCCAGCAGCCAAATCCTTGGGAGCACTGAAGCTTTCTTT. Translated, it gives CASSQILGSTEAFF.